This T cell receptor (beta chain) was identified during a study of blood T cell repertoires in COVID-19. Study as a whole: PBMCs, B-cell-depleted T cells, or T cells were the source of the cDNA or gDNA that made up the material.

Per the authors' pipeline: Reference gene primer amplification yielded estimated nucleated cell counts. The method was immunoSEQ multiplex PCR; TCRdb's version includes in-frame clones alone and lacks a portion of them. The DNA was the basis for D and trimming; V, J and clone size are from that table. The table lists roughly 80,000 clones, more than 80% of them singletons, with about an eighth in the top ten. Germline V gene sequence: CDR1 ENHRY, CDR2 SYGVKD. The CDR3 sequence is 14 residues long. V was pared by 3 bases and J by 4 bases, with 10 bases between. The chain links TRBV10-3 to TRBJ1-3; D unclear. Input material: peripheral blood. The source is a human donor in a cohort sampled during active COVID-19. The CDR3 loop is CAISDSGGGNTIYF. As DNA, the CDR3 is TGTGCCATCAGTGATTCGGGTGGAGGAAACACCATATATTTT.